Listed here are 4 T cell receptor beta chains from one sample, sequenced in a study of cytomegalovirus exposure and HLA in healthy donors. PCR amplification relied on 60 Vbeta primers (plus 13 Jbeta primers). Clones were sequenced by immunoSEQ multiplex PCR, and TCRdb holds only the in-frame ones, with some missing. The table lists 120,000 to 150,000 clones, about 82% of them singletons. Sequencing used PBMCs. These receptors were collected from a woman aged 35 to 49 in good health and CMV-seropositive.

The chain combines TRBV5-1 with TRBJ1-3; D is ambiguous. Germline V gives CDR1 SGHRS, CDR2 YFSETQ. The CDR3 is 14 amino acids. Trimming stripped 4 bases from V and 2 bases from J, with 10 bases between. The chain's CDR3 is CASSSGGTGNTIYF. The CDR3, as DNA: TGCGCCAGCAGCAGCGGAGGGACTGGAAACACCATATATTTT.

The chain joins TRBV18 to TRBJ1-4; D remains unclear. Germline assignment: CDR1 KGHSH and CDR2 LQKENI. V was cut by 4 bases and J by 3 bases, with 6 bases left in between. The CDR3 is 13 residues long. The CDR3 region is CASSQGANEKLFF. In DNA form, the CDR3 reads TGTGCCAGCTCACAGGGAGCTAATGAAAAACTGTTTTTT.

The chain links TRBV6-1 to TRBJ2-2, with TRBD1 identical over 9 bases. Unmatched junction bases numbered 8, after V lost 6 bases and J lost 6 bases. Germline assignment: CDR1 MNHNS and CDR2 SASEGT. This CDR3 has 15 residues. CDR3 DNA sequence: TGTGCCAGCAGGGGACAGGGAGGGGCAGCCGGGGAGCTGTTTTTT. This codes for CASRGQGGAAGELFF.

The V and J genes are TRBV19 and TRBJ1-5; 8 nucleotides align to TRBD1. CDR3 length: 16 residues. CDR1 LNHDA and CDR2 SQIVND come from the germline V gene (reference sequence). V was clipped by 1 base and J by 6 bases; unmatched bases: 8. This CDR3 is CASSIGLTGDGQPQHF. CDR3 coding DNA: TGTGCCAGTAGTATAGGCCTGACAGGGGATGGTCAGCCCCAGCATTTT.